The present T cell receptor (beta chain) was sequenced within a study of OX40 agonist ivuxolimab in advanced cancers. The CDR3 totals 14 residues. Germline CDR1 and CDR2: KGHSH and LQKENI. The method was immunoSEQ multiplex PCR; TCRdb's version includes in-frame clones alone and lacks a portion of them. The data contain 95,000 to 100,000 clones, 70% to 85% of them singletons. The table lists this clone with a count of one. The junction departs from the called germline gene at one end, perhaps through a read error. The clonotype originates from an adult with an advanced solid tumor such as melanoma, head and neck, liver or kidney cancer. The chain couples TRBV18 to TRBJ1-4; a weak D match, TRBD1 (6 bases). The specimen comprised CD4+ or CD8+ T cells sorted from blood, sampled in a trial of the OX40 agonist ivuxolimab. CDR3 sequence reads: CASSPQGTNEKLFF. The CDR3 nucleotides read TGTGCCAGCTCGCCACAGGGCACTAATGAAAAACTGTTTTTT.